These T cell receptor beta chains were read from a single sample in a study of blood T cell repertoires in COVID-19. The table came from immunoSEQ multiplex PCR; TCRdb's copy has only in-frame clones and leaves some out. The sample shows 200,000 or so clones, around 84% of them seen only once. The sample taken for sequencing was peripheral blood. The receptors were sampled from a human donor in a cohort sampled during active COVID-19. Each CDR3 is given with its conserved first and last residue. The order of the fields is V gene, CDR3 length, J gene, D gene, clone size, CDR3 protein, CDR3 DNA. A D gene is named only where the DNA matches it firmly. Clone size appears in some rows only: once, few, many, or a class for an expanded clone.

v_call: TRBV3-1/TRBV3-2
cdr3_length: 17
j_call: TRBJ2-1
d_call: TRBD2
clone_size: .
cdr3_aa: CASSQDWLAGASGEQFF
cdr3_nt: TGTGCCAGCAGCCAAGATTGGCTAGCGGGAGCCTCTGGTGAGCAGTTCTTC

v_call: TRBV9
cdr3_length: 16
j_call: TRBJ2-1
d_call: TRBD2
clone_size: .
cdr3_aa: CASSASGSASYNEQFF
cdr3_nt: TGTGCCAGCAGCGCTAGCGGGAGTGCTTCCTACAATGAGCAGTTCTTC

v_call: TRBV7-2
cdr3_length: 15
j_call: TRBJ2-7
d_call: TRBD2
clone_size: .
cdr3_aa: CASSLVRLASHEQYF
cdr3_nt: TGTGCCAGCAGCTTAGTGCGACTAGCATCCCACGAGCAGTACTTC

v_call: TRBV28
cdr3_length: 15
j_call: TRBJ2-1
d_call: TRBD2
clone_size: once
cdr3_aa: CASSPHRLAGGNGFF
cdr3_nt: TGTGCCAGCAGTCCTCACCGACTAGCGGGAGGGAATGGGTTCTTC

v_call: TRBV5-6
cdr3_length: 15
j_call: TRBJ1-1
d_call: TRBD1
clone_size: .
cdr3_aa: CASSFEDRGYTEAFF
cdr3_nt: TGTGCCAGCAGCTTTGAGGACAGGGGATACACTGAAGCTTTCTTT

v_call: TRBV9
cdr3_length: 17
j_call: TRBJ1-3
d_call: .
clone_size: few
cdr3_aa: CASSVEGTTGAGNTIYF
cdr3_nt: TGTGCCAGCAGCGTAGAAGGGACTACCGGTGCTGGAAACACCATATATTTT

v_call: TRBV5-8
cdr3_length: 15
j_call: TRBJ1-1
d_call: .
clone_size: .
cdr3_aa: CASSLGRGVGTEAFF
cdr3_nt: TGTGCCAGCAGCTTGGGCAGGGGTGTGGGCACTGAAGCTTTCTTT

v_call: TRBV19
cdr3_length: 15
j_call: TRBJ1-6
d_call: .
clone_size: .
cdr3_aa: CASSEGRRWDSPLHF
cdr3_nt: TGTGCCAGTAGTGAGGGAAGGAGGTGGGATTCACCCCTCCACTTT

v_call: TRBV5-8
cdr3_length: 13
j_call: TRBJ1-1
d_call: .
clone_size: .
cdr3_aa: CASSPISGTEAFF
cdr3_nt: TGTGCCAGCAGCCCCATATCAGGGACTGAAGCTTTCTTT

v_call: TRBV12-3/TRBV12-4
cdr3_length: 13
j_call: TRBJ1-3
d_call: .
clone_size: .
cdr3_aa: CASTSDSGNTIYF
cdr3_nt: TGTGCCAGCACGAGTGATTCTGGAAACACCATATATTTT